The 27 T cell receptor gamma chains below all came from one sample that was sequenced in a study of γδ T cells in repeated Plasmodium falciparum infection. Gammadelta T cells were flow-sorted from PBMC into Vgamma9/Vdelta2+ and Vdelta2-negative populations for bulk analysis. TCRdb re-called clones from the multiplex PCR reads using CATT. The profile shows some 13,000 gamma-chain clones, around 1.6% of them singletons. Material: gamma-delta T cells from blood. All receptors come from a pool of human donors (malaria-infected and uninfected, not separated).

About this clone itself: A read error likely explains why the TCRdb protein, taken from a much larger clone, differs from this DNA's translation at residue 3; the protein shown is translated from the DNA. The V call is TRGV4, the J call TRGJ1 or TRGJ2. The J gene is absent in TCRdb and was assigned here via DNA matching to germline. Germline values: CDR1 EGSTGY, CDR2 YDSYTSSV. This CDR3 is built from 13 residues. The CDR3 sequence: CAPWDRFYYKKLF. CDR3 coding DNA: TGTGCCCCCTGGGACCGATTTTATTATAAGAAACTCTTT.

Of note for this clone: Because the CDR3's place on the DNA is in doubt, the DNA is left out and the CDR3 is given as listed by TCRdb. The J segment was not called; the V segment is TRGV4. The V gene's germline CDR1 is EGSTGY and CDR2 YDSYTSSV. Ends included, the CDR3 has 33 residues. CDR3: CATWMAQGFIIRNSLAVEQHLLSQVSIGRIQHF.

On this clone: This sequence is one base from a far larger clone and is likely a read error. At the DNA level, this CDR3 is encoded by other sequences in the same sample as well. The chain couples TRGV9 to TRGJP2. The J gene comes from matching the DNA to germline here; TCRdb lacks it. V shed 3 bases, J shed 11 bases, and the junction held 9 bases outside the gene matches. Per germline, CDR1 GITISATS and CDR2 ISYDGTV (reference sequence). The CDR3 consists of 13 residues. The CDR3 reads CALWEPGIWIKTF. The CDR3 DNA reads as TGTGCCTTGTGGGAGCCAGGGATATGGATCAAGACGTTT.

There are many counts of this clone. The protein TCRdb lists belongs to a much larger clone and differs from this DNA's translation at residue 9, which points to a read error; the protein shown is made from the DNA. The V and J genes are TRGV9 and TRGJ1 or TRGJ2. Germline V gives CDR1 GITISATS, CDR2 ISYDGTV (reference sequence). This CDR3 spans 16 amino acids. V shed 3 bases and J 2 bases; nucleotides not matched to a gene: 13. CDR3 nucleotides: TGTGCCTTGTGGGAGAAGGAAGTCCTCGATTATTATAAGAAACTCTTT. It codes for CALWEKEVLDYYKKLF.

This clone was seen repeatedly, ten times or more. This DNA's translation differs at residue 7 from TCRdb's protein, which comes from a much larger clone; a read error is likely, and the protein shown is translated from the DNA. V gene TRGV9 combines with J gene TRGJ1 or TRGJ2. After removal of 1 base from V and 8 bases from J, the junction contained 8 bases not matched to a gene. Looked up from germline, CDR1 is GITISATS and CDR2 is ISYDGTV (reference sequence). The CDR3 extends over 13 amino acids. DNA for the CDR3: TGTGCCTTGTGGGAGGTCCACTGGGATAAGAAACTCTTT. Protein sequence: CALWEVHWDKKLF.

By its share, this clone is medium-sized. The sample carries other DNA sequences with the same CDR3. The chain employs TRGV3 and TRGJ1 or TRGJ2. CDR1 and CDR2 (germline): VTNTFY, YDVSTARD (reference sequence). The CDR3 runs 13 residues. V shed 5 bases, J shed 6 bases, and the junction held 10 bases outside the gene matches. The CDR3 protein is CATWVSLIYKKLF. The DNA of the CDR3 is TGTGCCACCTGGGTCTCGCTGATTTATAAGAAACTCTTT.

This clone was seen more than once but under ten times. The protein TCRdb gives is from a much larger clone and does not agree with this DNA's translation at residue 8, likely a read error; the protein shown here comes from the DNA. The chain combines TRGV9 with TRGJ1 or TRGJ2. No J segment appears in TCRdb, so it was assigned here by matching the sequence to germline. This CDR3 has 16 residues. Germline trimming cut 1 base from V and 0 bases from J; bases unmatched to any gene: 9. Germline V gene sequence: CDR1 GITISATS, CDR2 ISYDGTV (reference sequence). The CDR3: CALWEVHCENYYKKLF. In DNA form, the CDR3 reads TGTGCCTTGTGGGAGGTCCACTGCGAGAATTATTATAAGAAACTCTTT.

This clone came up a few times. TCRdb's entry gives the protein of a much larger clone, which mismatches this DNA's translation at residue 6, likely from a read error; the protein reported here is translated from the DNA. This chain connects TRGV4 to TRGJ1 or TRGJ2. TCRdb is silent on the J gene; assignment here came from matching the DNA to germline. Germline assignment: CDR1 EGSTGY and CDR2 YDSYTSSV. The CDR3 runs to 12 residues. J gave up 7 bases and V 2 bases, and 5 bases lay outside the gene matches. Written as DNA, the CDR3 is TGTGCCACCTGGGATGCAGGGTATAAGAAACTCTTT. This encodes CATWDAGYKKLF.

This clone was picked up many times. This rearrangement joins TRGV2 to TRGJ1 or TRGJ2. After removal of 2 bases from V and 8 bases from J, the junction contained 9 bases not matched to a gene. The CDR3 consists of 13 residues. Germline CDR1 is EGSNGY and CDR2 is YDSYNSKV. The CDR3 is CATWDVLGHKKLF. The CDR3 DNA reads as TGTGCCACCTGGGACGTACTAGGGCATAAGAAACTCTTT.

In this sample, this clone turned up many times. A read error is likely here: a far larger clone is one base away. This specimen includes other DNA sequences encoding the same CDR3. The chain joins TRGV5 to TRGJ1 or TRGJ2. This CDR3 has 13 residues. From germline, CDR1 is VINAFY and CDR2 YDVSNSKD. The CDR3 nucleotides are TGCGCCACCTGGGACAGGCCTTTCGATAAGAAACTCTTT. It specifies CATWDRPFDKKLF.

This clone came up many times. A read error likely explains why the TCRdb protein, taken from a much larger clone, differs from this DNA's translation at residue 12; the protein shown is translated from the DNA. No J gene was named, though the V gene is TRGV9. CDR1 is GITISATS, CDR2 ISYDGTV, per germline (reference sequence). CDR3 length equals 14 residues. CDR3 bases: TGTGCCTTGTGGGAGGTGCCTTACGGTTATAAGGAACTCTTT. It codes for CALWEVPYGYKELF.

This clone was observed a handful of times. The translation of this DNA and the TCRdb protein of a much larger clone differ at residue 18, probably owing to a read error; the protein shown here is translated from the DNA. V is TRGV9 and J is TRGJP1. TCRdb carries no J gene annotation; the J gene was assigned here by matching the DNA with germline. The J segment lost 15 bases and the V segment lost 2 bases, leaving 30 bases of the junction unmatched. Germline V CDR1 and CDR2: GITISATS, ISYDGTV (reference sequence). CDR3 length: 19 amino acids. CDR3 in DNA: TGTGCCTTGTGGGAGGGAACCAAATTACAAGAGTTGGGCAAAAAAATCAAGATATTT. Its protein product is CALWEGTKLQELGKKIKIF.

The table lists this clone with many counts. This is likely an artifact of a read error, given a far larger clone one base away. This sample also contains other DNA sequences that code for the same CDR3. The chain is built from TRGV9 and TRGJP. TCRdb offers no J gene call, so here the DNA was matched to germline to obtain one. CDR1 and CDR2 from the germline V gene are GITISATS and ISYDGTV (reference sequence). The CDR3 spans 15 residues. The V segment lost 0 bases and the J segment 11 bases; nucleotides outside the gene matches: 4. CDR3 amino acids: CALWEVLLGKKIKVF. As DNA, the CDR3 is TGTGCCTTGTGGGAGGTGCTACTGGGCAAAAAAATCAAGGTATTT.

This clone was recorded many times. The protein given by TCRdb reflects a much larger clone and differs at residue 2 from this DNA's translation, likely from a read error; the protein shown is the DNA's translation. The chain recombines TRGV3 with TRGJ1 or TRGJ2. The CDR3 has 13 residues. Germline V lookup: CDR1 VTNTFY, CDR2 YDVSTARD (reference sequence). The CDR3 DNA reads TGTACCACCTGGGACCGGAATTATTATAAGAAACTCTTT. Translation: CTTWDRNYYKKLF.

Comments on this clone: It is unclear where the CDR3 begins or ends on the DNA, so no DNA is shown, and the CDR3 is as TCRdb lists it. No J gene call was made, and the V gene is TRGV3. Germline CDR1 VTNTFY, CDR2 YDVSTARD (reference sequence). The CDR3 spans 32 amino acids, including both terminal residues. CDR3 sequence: CATWDRGFIIRNSLAVEQHLLSQVSIGRMQHF.

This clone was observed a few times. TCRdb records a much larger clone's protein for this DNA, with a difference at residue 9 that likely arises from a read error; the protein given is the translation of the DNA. The CDR3 sequence: CATWDGPFHYYKKLF. CDR3 nucleotide sequence: TGTGCCACCTGGGATGGGCCGTTTCATTATTATAAGAAACTCTTT. The J gene is TRGJ1 or TRGJ2, the V gene TRGV4. TCRdb leaves out the J gene; it was filled in here by matching the DNA to germline. CDR3 length: 15 amino acids. The trim removed 0 bases at V and 2 bases at J, leaving 7 bases unmatched. CDR1 EGSTGY and CDR2 YDSYTSSV come from the germline V gene.

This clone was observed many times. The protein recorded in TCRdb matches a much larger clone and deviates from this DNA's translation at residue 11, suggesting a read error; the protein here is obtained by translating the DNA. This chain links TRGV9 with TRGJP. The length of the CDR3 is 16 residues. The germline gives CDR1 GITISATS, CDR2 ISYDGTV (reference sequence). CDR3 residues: CALWVMGELGRKIKVF. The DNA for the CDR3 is TGTGCCTTGTGGGTGATGGGAGAGTTGGGCAGAAAAATCAAGGTATTT.

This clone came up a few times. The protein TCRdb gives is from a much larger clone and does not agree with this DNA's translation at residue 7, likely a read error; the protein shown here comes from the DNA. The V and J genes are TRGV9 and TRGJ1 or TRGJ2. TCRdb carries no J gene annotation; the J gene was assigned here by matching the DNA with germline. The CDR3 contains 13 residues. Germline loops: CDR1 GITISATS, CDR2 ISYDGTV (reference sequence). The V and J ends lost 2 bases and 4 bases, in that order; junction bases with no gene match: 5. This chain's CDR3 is CALWEEDYYKKLF. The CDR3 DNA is TGTGCCTTGTGGGAGGAAGACTATTATAAGAAACTCTTT.

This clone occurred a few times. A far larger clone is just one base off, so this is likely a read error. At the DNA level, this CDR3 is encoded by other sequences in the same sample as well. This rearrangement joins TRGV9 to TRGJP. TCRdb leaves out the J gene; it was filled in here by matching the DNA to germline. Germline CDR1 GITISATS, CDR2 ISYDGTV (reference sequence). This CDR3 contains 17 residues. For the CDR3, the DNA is TGTGCCTTGTGGGAGGTGATTCTAGAGTTGGGCAAGAAAATCAAGGTATTT. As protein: CALWEVILELGKKIKVF.

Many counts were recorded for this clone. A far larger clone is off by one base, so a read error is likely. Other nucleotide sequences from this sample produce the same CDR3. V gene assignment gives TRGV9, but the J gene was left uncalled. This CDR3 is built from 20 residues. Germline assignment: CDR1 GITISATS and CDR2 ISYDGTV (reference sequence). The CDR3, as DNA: TGTGCCTTGTGGGAGGTGGAGCAATGGGGCAAAAAGTTGGGCAAAAAAATCAAGGTGTTT. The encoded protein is CALWEVEQWGKKLGKKIKVF.

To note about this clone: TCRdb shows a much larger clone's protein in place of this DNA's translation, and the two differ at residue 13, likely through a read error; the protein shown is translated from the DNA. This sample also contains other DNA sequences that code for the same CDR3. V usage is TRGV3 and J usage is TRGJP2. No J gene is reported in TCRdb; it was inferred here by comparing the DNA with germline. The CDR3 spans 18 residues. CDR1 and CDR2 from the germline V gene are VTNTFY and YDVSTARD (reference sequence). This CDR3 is CATWDRPLGPWSEWIKTF. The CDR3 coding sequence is TGTGCCACCTGGGACAGGCCATTAGGCCCCTGGAGTGAGTGGATCAAGACGTTT.

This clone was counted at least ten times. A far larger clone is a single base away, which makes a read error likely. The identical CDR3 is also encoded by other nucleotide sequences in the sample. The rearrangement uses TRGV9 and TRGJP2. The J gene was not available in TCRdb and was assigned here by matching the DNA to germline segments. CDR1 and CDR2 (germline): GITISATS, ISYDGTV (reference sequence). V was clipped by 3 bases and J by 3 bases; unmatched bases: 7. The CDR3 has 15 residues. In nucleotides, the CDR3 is TGTGCCTTGTGGGAGCCAGTCGGTAGTGATTGGATCAAGACGTTT. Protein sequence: CALWEPVGSDWIKTF.

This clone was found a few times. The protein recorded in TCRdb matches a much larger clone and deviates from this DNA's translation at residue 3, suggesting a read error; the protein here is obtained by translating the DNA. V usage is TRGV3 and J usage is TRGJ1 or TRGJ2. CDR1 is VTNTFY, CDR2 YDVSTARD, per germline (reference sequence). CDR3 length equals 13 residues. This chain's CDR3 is CASWDALYYKKLF. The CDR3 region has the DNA TGTGCCTCCTGGGACGCGCTTTATTATAAGAAACTCTTT.

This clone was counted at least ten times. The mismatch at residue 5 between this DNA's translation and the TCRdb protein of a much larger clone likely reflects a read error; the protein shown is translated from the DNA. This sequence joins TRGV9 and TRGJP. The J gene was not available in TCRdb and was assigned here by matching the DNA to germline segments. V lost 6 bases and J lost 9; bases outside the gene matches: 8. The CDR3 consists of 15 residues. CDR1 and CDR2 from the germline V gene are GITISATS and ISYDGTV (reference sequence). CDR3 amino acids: CALWSSGLGKKIKVF. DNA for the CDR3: TGTGCCTTGTGGAGTAGTGGGTTGGGCAAAAAAATCAAGGTATTT.

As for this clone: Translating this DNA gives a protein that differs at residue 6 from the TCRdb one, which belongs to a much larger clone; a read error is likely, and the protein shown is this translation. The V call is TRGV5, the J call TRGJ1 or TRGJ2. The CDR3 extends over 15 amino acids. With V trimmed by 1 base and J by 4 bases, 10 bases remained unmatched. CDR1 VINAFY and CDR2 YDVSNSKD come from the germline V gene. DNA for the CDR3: TGTGCCACCTGGGACAGTCCTATAACATATTATAAGAAACTCTTT. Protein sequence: CATWDSPITYYKKLF.

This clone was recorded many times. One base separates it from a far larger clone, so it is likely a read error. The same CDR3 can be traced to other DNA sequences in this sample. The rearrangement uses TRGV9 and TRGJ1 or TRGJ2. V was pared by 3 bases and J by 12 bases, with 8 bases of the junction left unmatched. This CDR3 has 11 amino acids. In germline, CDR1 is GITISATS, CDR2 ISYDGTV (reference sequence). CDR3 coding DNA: TGTGCCTTGTGGGAGACTCCGGGGAAACTCTTT. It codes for CALWETPGKLF.

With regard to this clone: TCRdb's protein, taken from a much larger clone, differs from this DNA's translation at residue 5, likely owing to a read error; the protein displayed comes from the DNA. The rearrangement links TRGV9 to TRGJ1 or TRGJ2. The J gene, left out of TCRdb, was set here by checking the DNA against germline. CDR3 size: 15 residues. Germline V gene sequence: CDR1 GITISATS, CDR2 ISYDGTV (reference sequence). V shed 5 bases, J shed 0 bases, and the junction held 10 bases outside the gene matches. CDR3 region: CALWVVPRNYYKKLF. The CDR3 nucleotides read TGTGCCTTGTGGGTGGTTCCCCGGAATTATTATAAGAAACTCTTT.